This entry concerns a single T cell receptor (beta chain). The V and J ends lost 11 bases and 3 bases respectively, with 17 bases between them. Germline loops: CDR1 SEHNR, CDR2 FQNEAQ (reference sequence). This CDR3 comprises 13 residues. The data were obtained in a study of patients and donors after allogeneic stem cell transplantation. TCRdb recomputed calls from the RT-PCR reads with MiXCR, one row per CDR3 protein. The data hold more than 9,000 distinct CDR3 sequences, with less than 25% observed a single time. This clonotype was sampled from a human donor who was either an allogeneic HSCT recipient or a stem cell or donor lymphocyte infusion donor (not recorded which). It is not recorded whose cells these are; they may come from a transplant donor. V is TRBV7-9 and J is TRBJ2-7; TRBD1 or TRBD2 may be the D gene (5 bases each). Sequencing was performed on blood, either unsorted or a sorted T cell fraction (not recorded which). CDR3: CAGSGLGDYEQYF. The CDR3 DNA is TGTGCCGGTTCCGGACTGGGGGACTACGAGCAGTACTTC.